These 23 T cell receptor beta chains originate from one sample sequenced in a study of T cell changes during pregnancy in multiple sclerosis. TCRdb's copy holds only in-frame clones and misses some; the assay was immunoSEQ multiplex PCR. Among about 50,000 clones, roughly nine tenths were seen once, and the ten largest hold around 9.6%. Sequenced here: CD8+ T cells from peripheral blood mononuclear cells, sampled after pregnancy. The source is a female donor with multiple sclerosis, enrolled in a pregnancy study.

The chain has TRBV7-8 and TRBJ1-5; 7 nucleotides match TRBD1. After removal of 3 bases from V and 5 bases from J, the junction contained 7 bases not matched to a gene. The CDR3 runs to 15 residues. The germline CDR1 and CDR2 sequences are SGHVS and FQNEAQ. The CDR3: CASSLGNRGHQPQHF. Written as DNA, the CDR3 is TGTGCCAGCAGCTTGGGAAACAGGGGCCATCAGCCCCAGCATTTT.

The chain couples TRBV7-3 to TRBJ1-1; possibly TRBD1 for D (5 bases). The CDR3 extends over 16 amino acids. V was cut by 2 bases and J by 5 bases, with 18 bases left in between. Per germline, CDR1 SGHTA and CDR2 FQGTGA. CDR3 nucleotides: TGTGCCAGCAGCTTAGGTACATTGGGCGGGGGGACTGAAGCTTTCTTT. Protein sequence: CASSLGTLGGGTEAFF.

The V gene is TRBV27, the J gene TRBJ2-2; 10 nucleotides line up with TRBD2. The junction had 4 bases not matched to a gene; V was cut back by 0 bases and J by 6 bases. CDR1 MNHEY and CDR2 SMNVEV come from the germline V gene (reference sequence). This CDR3 region has 16 residues. CDR3 loop: CASSLSSGGAPGELFF. The CDR3 DNA sequence: TGTGCCAGCAGTTTATCGAGCGGGGGGGCTCCCGGGGAGCTGTTTTTT.

The rearrangement links TRBV5-1 to TRBJ2-7; 8 bases map to TRBD1. The V gene's germline CDR1 is SGHRS and CDR2 YFSETQ. V lost 1 base and J lost 3; bases outside the gene matches: 3. The CDR3 extends over 14 amino acids. The CDR3 here is CASSLSGQGYEQYF. DNA of the CDR3: TGCGCCAGCAGCTTGTCAGGACAGGGCTACGAGCAGTACTTC.

The rearrangement uses TRBV9 and TRBJ1-3; D is possibly TRBD1 (5 bases). The germline V and J ends were trimmed by 4 bases and 8 bases, with 16 bases remaining between them. There are 14 residues in the CDR3. Germline lookup yields CDR1 SGDLS and CDR2 YYNGEE. The CDR3 region is CASSLGAGSDTIYF. The CDR3 coding sequence is TGTGCCAGCAGCCTCGGAGCAGGGTCAGACACCATATATTTT. The variable domain in full, with the rest retrieved from reference TRBV9 and TRBJ1-3, is DSGVTQTPKHLITATGQRVTLRCSPRSGDLSVYWYQQSLDQGLQFLIQYYNGEERAKGNILERFSAQQFPDLHSELNLSSLELGDSALYFCASSLGAGSDTIYFGEGSWLTVV.

This chain connects TRBV4-1 to TRBJ1-4, with D perhaps matching TRBD1 (5 bases). V lost 0 bases, J lost 3 bases, and 17 bases lay in between. This CDR3 region has 18 residues. Germline CDR1 reads MGHRA; CDR2 reads YSYEKL. The CDR3 reads CASSQDRRWGEPNEKLFF. The CDR3 bases are TGCGCCAGCAGCCAAGATCGCCGATGGGGCGAACCTAATGAAAAACTGTTTTTT.

V is TRBV29-1 and J is TRBJ2-7; TRBD2 matches at 7 bases. The V gene's germline CDR1 is SQVTM and CDR2 ANQGSEA. The CDR3 loop spans 14 amino acids. J gave up 0 bases and V 6 bases, and 8 bases lay outside the gene matches. The CDR3 here is CSVGGAGLSYEQYF. The CDR3 DNA follows: TGCAGCGTGGGAGGGGCGGGACTCTCCTACGAGCAGTACTTC.

V gene TRBV9 combines with J gene TRBJ2-1, with D possibly matching TRBD1 (6 bases). The germline V and J ends were trimmed by 0 bases and 10 bases, with 8 bases remaining between them. The germline V gene encodes CDR1 SGDLS and CDR2 YYNGEE. This CDR3 is 12 amino acids long. The CDR3 DNA follows: TGTGCCAGCAGCGTAGGAGACAGGGAGCAGTTCTTC. It encodes CASSVGDREQFF.

In its sample, this clone was seen once. The chain is built from TRBV6-5 and TRBJ2-7; 8 nucleotides line up with TRBD2. The germline gives CDR1 MNHEY, CDR2 SVGAGI. The CDR3 covers 14 residues. Trimming cost V 8 bases and J 3 bases; bases outside gene matches: 9. CDR3 residues: CASRPTSGYYEQYF. In nucleotides, the CDR3 is TGTGCCAGCCGTCCTACTAGCGGCTACTACGAGCAGTACTTC.

The CDR3 DNA sequence: TGTGCCAGCAGTTTTCAGGGAACCGGGGAGCTGTTTTTT. The encoded protein is CASSFQGTGELFF. The rearrangement links TRBV27 to TRBJ2-2; D is perhaps TRBD1 (5 bases). From germline, CDR1 is MNHEY and CDR2 SMNVEV (reference sequence). The CDR3 sequence is 13 residues long. V lost 3 bases to trimming and J lost 5 bases, with 7 bases between them.

With respect to this clone: Other DNA sequences in this sample translate to the same CDR3. In nucleotides, the CDR3 is TGTGCCAGCAGCGTCGTTTCCGGGGAGCTGTTTTTT. This gives the protein CASSVVSGELFF. This rearrangement joins TRBV9 to TRBJ2-2; no reliable D call. CDR1 is SGDLS and CDR2 is YYNGEE in the germline V gene. The CDR3 sequence is 12 residues long. Trimming took 2 bases from V and 6 from J, leaving 5 bases between them.

This chain uses TRBV1 with TRBJ2-3; TRBD2, the table's D call, lacks a check against the DNA. TRBV1 is a pseudogene. The CDR3 is 17 residues long. The CDR3 DNA reads as TGCACCAGCAGCCAAGATAGTTGGGAGCAGTACACAGATACGCAGTATTTT. This translates into CTSSQDSWEQYTDTQYF.

Many counts were recorded for this clone. The chain joins TRBV27 to TRBJ2-2; no reliable D call. Trimming took 5 bases from V and 5 from J, leaving 6 bases between them. Germline loops: CDR1 MNHEY, CDR2 SMNVEV (reference sequence). The CDR3 spans 12 residues. For the CDR3, the DNA is TGTGCCAGCAGTCCAATTACCGGGGAGCTGTTTTTT. This sequence encodes CASSPITGELFF.

The chain employs TRBV29-1 and TRBJ1-1; D unclear. V was trimmed by 3 bases and J by 8 bases, leaving 10 bases between them. This CDR3 comprises 11 residues. CDR1 is SQVTM, CDR2 ANQGSEA, per germline. CDR3 loop: CSVDNMGEAFF. The CDR3 bases are TGCAGCGTTGATAATATGGGCGAAGCTTTCTTT.

The rearrangement uses TRBV27 and TRBJ1-6; no firm D call. Germline lookup yields CDR1 MNHEY and CDR2 SMNVEV (reference sequence). V was clipped by 7 bases and J by 0 bases, with 10 bases between them. The CDR3 extends over 15 amino acids. The CDR3 loop is CASTEQSSYNSPLHF. The DNA for the CDR3 is TGTGCCAGCACCGAACAGAGCTCCTATAATTCACCCCTCCACTTT.

This clone was found once. The chain has TRBV11-1 and TRBJ2-2, with 9 bases identical to TRBD2. This CDR3 contains 17 residues. Germline CDR1 is SGHAT and CDR2 is FQDESV (reference sequence). V shed 1 base, J shed 3 bases, and the junction held 6 bases outside the gene matches. The CDR3 reads CASSLGSGGLDTGELFF. As DNA, the CDR3 is TGTGCCAGCAGCTTAGGTAGCGGGGGATTGGACACCGGGGAGCTGTTTTTT.

CDR3: CASSVPGTEAFF. CDR3 bases: TGTGCCAGTAGTGTTCCGGGGACTGAAGCTTTCTTT. The chain couples TRBV19 to TRBJ1-1; D gene uncertain. The length of the CDR3 is 12 residues. Germline CDR1 reads LNHDA; CDR2 reads SQIVND (reference sequence). V lost 5 bases, J lost 5 bases, and 9 bases lay in between. Looking up the rest from reference TRBV19 and TRBJ1-1 gives the full variable domain: DGGITQSPKYLFRKEGQNVTLSCEQNLNHDAMYWYRQDPGQGLRLIYYSQIVNDFQKGDIAEGYSVSREKKESFPLTVTSAQKNPTAFYLCASSVPGTEAFFGQGTRLTVV.

The rearrangement joins TRBV5-4 to TRBJ2-3; the match to TRBD1 covers 7 bases. The germline V gene encodes CDR1 SGHNT and CDR2 YYREEE (reference sequence). This CDR3 has 15 residues. V gave up 3 bases and J gave up 1 base; unmatched junction bases: 5. CDR3 DNA: TGTGCCAGCAGCTCGGGACAGTACGGCACAGATACGCAGTATTTT. Its protein is CASSSGQYGTDTQYF.

The chain links TRBV4-1 to TRBJ2-7; 10 positions agree with TRBD2. V shed 0 bases, J shed 4 bases, and the junction held 3 bases outside the gene matches. The CDR3 spans 15 residues. The germline V gene has CDR1 MGHRA and CDR2 YSYEKL. The CDR3 here is CASSQDPSGGYEQYF. CDR3 DNA sequence: TGCGCCAGCAGCCAAGACCCTAGCGGGGGTTACGAGCAGTACTTC.

This clone was seen more than once but under ten times. V is TRBV27 and J is TRBJ1-5; tentatively, D is TRBD1 (6 bases). V shed 5 bases and J shed 7 bases, with 15 bases lying between them. The CDR3 covers 14 residues. The germline CDR1 and CDR2 sequences are MNHEY and SMNVEV (reference sequence). CDR3 protein: CASSITGSSQPQHF. The CDR3 DNA sequence: TGTGCCAGCAGTATCACAGGGAGTAGCCAGCCCCAGCATTTT.

This sequence joins TRBV11-2 and TRBJ2-1; tentatively, D is TRBD2 (5 bases). The V gene's germline CDR1 is SGHAT and CDR2 FQNNGV. This CDR3 is built from 14 residues. The V end was cut by 2 bases, the J end by 5 bases, with 10 bases between. The CDR3 nucleotides read TGTGCCAGCAGCTTACTGGACTTCAACAATGAGCAGTTCTTC. Its translation is CASSLLDFNNEQFF.

This clone was counted between two and nine times. The chain has TRBV9 and TRBJ1-2, with D tentatively TRBD1 (5 bases). The CDR3 runs 12 residues. Trimming took off 6 bases at V and 8 bases at J, with 14 bases between the two ends. Germline V gene lookup returns CDR1 SGDLS and CDR2 YYNGEE. CDR3 region: CASKAAGGGYTF. CDR3 DNA: TGTGCCAGCAAAGCGGCTGGGGGGGGCTACACCTTC.

CDR3 DNA: TGTGCCAGCAGCGGATGGACAGGGGGTGAAGAGACCCAGTACTTC. Encoded protein: CASSGWTGGEETQYF. The chain has TRBV7-8 and TRBJ2-5, with TRBD1 matching 10 bases. Germline V gives CDR1 SGHVS, CDR2 FQNEAQ. CDR3 length: 15 amino acids. V was clipped by 5 bases and J by 3 bases; unmatched bases: 6. The full variable domain, with the rest looked up from reference TRBV7-8 and TRBJ2-5, is GAGVSQSPRYKVAKRGQDVALRCDPISGHVSLFWYQQALGQGPEFLTYFQNEAQLDKSGLPSDRFFAERPEGSVSTLKIQRTQQEDSAVYLCASSGWTGGEETQYFGPGTRLLVL.